The 17 T cell receptor beta chains reported below all come from one sample, sequenced in a study of T cell repertoires in ileal Crohn's disease. Assay used: immunoSEQ multiplex PCR; TCRdb lists only in-frame clones, some missing. Seen here are about 1,900 clones, 70% to 85% observed once, and the top ten hold about 11%. The specimen was ileal tissue. The source of these receptors is an adult with Crohn's disease.

This clone was seen once. The chain carries TRBV30 and TRBJ1-3; 9 nucleotides line up with TRBD1. The CDR3 spans 16 residues. V shed 5 bases, J shed 0 bases, and the junction held 8 bases outside the gene matches. CDR1 is GTSNPN, CDR2 SVGIG, per germline (reference sequence). The CDR3 DNA follows: TGTGCCTGGCGGGACAGGGAAAAGGGCTCTGGAAACACCATATATTTT. Its protein product is CAWRDREKGSGNTIYF.

This clone was seen more than once but under ten times. The gene calls are TRBV5-4 and TRBJ2-5; 7 bases line up with TRBD1. CDR3 length: 13 residues. The germline CDR1 and CDR2 sequences are SGHNT and YYREEE (reference sequence). Trimming removed 3 bases from V and 3 bases from J; junction bases left unmatched: 2. The CDR3: CASSSTGKETQYF. CDR3 DNA sequence: TGTGCCAGCAGCTCGACAGGGAAAGAGACCCAGTACTTC.

This chain joins TRBV28 and TRBJ2-7, with 14 bases that match TRBD2. With 5 bases clipped from V and 6 bases from J, the junction kept 3 bases outside the gene matches. The CDR3 spans 14 residues. CDR1 and CDR2 (germline): MDHEN, SYDVKM. The CDR3 spells CASSPGTSGSEQYF. The CDR3 bases are TGTGCCAGCAGTCCCGGGACTAGCGGGAGCGAGCAGTACTTC.

The chain uses TRBV2 and TRBJ1-2; no clear D. This CDR3 has 13 residues. Germline-derived CDR1 and CDR2 are SNHLY and FYNNEI. V was shortened by 7 bases and J by 2 bases, with 11 bases between the two germline ends. The CDR3 DNA sequence: TGTGCCAGCACAAGCGGGGAGAACTATGGCTACACCTTC. It is translated as CASTSGENYGYTF.

CDR3 DNA sequence: TGTGCCTGGAGTCAATTGCGAGAAAAACTGTTTTTT. Its translation is CAWSQLREKLFF. The chain carries TRBV30 and TRBJ1-4, with D unresolved. This CDR3 spans 12 amino acids. Trimming removed 2 bases from V and 8 bases from J, with 9 bases in between. Germline V lookup: CDR1 GTSNPN, CDR2 SVGIG (reference sequence).

J is TRBJ2-7 and V is TRBV5-1; tentative D call: TRBD1 (6 bases). This CDR3 has 13 amino acids. Deletions cut 3 bases from V and 2 bases from J, with 9 bases between. The germline CDR1 and CDR2 sequences are SGHRS and YFSETQ. CDR3 bases: TGCGCCAGCAGCTGGGACAAGGCCTACGAGCAGTACTTC. It is translated as CASSWDKAYEQYF.

The V gene is TRBV7-2, the J gene TRBJ2-7, with TRBD1 matching over 7 bases. The CDR3 has 14 amino acids. The ends lost 5 bases at V and 9 bases at J; junction bases unmatched: 13. CDR1 is SGHTA and CDR2 is FQGNSA in the germline V gene. The CDR3 nucleotides are TGTGCCAGCAGCCCTCCGGGACAGATAAACGGGCAGTACTTC. It is translated as CASSPPGQINGQYF.

V is TRBV7-2 and J is TRBJ2-1; 11 bases fit TRBD2. The germline V gene has CDR1 SGHTA and CDR2 FQGNSA. This CDR3 is 15 amino acids long. J lost 7 bases, V lost 7 bases, and 9 bases had no gene match. The CDR3 spells CASNREVAGGNEQFF. DNA of the CDR3: TGTGCCAGCAACCGCGAGGTAGCGGGGGGGAATGAGCAGTTCTTC.

The V call is TRBV7-9, the J call TRBJ1-2; tentatively, D is TRBD1 (6 bases). CDR3 length equals 15 residues. Looked up from germline, CDR1 is SEHNR and CDR2 is FQNEAQ (reference sequence). The V and J ends lost 4 bases and 5 bases respectively, with 17 bases between them. CDR3 coding DNA: TGTGCCAGCAGCTCTACGGGACACCGAGAGTATGGCTACACCTTC. As protein: CASSSTGHREYGYTF.

The chain joins TRBV6-5 to TRBJ2-7; D may be TRBD2 (5 bases). V shed 6 bases and J shed 0 bases, with 12 bases lying between them. This CDR3 has 14 residues. CDR1 is MNHEY, CDR2 SVGAGI, per germline. The CDR3 DNA follows: TGTGCCAGCAGCCGGACGGACTTCTCCTACGAGCAGTACTTC. It encodes CASSRTDFSYEQYF.

The rearrangement uses TRBV7-2 and TRBJ2-1, with D possibly TRBD1 on 5 matching bases. Germline CDR1 and CDR2: SGHTA and FQGNSA. The CDR3 has 15 amino acids. V was trimmed by 5 bases and J by 12 bases, leaving 23 bases between them. Here the CDR3 DNA reads TGTGCCAGCAGCGAAAGGAGTGGGGCATCACGGACGCAGTTCTTC. Translation gives CASSERSGASRTQFF.

The chain uses TRBV5-4 and TRBJ1-2; D is uncertain. V shed 6 bases and J shed 4 bases, with 22 bases lying between them. Germline assignment: CDR1 SGHNT and CDR2 YYREEE (reference sequence). The CDR3 length is 16 residues. This CDR3 is CASTACLPGKTYGYTF. The CDR3 coding sequence is TGTGCCAGCACGGCATGCCTACCAGGAAAGACCTATGGCTACACCTTC.

The chain combines TRBV4-3 with TRBJ1-2; possible D gene TRBD1, 5 bases. V was cut by 1 base and J by 7 bases, with 13 bases left in between. The CDR3 extends over 14 amino acids. The V gene's germline CDR1 is LGHNA and CDR2 YSLEER. The CDR3 region has the DNA TGCGCCAGCAGCCAAGCGGACGGGGGAGGTGGCTACACCTTC. It translates to CASSQADGGGGYTF.

The chain is built from TRBV27 and TRBJ2-3, with D maybe TRBD2 (6 bases). This CDR3 has 13 amino acids. The V end lost 1 base, the J end lost 5 bases, and 7 bases lay between the germline ends. CDR1 and CDR2 (germline): MNHEY, SMNVEV (reference sequence). CDR3 nucleotide sequence: TGTGCCAGCAGTTTATGGGGAGGAGATACGCAGTATTTT. Its protein is CASSLWGGDTQYF.

The chain employs TRBV18 and TRBJ1-1; 8 positions agree with TRBD1. Germline V gene data show CDR1 as KGHSH and CDR2 as LQKENI. The CDR3 consists of 13 residues. After removal of 2 bases from V and 11 bases from J, the junction contained 7 bases not matched to a gene. The CDR3 is CASSPGQGLIAFF. The DNA of the CDR3 is TGTGCCAGCTCACCAGGACAGGGCTTGATCGCTTTCTTT. Together with reference TRBV18 and TRBJ1-1, the CDR3 gives the full variable domain: NAGVMQNPRHLVRRRGQEARLRCSPMKGHSHVYWYRQLPEEGLKFMVYLQKENIIDESGMPKERFSAEFPKEGPSILRIQQVVRGDSAAYFCASSPGQGLIAFFGQGTRLTVV.

In its sample, this clone is large. The rearrangement uses TRBV7-9 and TRBJ1-1; D remains ambiguous. The CDR3 totals 12 residues. Germline assignment: CDR1 SEHNR and CDR2 FQNEAQ (reference sequence). V shed 6 bases and J shed 0 bases, with 5 bases lying between them. This chain's CDR3 is CASSDMNTEAFF. For the CDR3, the DNA is TGTGCCAGCAGTGACATGAACACTGAAGCTTTCTTT.

V usage is TRBV6-4 and J usage is TRBJ2-6, with D maybe TRBD1 (5 bases). The CDR3 totals 16 residues. Germline loops: CDR1 MRHNA, CDR2 SNTAGT. Trimming stripped 8 bases from V and 0 bases from J, with 14 bases between. The CDR3 sequence is CASAYDSSSGANVLTF. The CDR3 DNA reads TGTGCCAGCGCTTATGACAGTTCCTCTGGGGCCAACGTCCTGACTTTC.